A single sample gave rise to the 3 T cell receptor beta chains below, sequenced in a study of blood T cell repertoires in COVID-19 (dated by TCRdb to about 2020). Libraries came from the immunoSEQ multiplex PCR assay. In its TCRdb copy, this immuneACCESS table keeps in-frame sequences only and misses some clones. Where compared with another copy, unresolved V genes explain less than half of these, and the others have no known cause. In this sample the table shows roughly 86,000 clones, about nine tenths of which occur a single time. The biggest ten clones account for approximately 4.4% of the sample. The specimen was peripheral blood. Receptors originate from a man aged 50-60 years with active or convalescent COVID-19.

The chain carries TRBV9 and TRBJ2-1, with D maybe TRBD2 (6 bases). Trimming removed 3 bases at V and 4 bases at J, with 14 bases between. The CDR3 has 15 amino acids. Germline V CDR1 and CDR2: SGDLS, YYNGEE. CDR3 in amino acids: CASSAPGGTYNEQFF. DNA for the CDR3: TGTGCCAGCAGCGCCCCCGGCGGGACTTACAATGAGCAGTTCTTC.

V gene TRBV24-1 combines with J gene TRBJ2-5; TRBD2 matches 7 bases. V lost 6 bases and J lost 2; bases outside the gene matches: 11. Germline CDR1 KGHDR, CDR2 SFDVKD. The CDR3 is 16 amino acids. The CDR3 spells CATSPSPASGQETQYF. CDR3 sequence (DNA): TGTGCCACCAGTCCCTCCCCGGCTAGCGGACAAGAGACCCAGTACTTC.

This chain connects TRBV2 to TRBJ2-2; TRBD1 matches 7 bases. Germline V gene sequence: CDR1 SNHLY, CDR2 FYNNEI. CDR3 length: 14 residues. V lost 8 bases, J lost 2 bases, and 5 bases stayed unmatched. In DNA form, the CDR3 reads TGTGCCAGCGACCGGGACAGTAACACCGGGGAGCTGTTTTTT. Protein product: CASDRDSNTGELFF.